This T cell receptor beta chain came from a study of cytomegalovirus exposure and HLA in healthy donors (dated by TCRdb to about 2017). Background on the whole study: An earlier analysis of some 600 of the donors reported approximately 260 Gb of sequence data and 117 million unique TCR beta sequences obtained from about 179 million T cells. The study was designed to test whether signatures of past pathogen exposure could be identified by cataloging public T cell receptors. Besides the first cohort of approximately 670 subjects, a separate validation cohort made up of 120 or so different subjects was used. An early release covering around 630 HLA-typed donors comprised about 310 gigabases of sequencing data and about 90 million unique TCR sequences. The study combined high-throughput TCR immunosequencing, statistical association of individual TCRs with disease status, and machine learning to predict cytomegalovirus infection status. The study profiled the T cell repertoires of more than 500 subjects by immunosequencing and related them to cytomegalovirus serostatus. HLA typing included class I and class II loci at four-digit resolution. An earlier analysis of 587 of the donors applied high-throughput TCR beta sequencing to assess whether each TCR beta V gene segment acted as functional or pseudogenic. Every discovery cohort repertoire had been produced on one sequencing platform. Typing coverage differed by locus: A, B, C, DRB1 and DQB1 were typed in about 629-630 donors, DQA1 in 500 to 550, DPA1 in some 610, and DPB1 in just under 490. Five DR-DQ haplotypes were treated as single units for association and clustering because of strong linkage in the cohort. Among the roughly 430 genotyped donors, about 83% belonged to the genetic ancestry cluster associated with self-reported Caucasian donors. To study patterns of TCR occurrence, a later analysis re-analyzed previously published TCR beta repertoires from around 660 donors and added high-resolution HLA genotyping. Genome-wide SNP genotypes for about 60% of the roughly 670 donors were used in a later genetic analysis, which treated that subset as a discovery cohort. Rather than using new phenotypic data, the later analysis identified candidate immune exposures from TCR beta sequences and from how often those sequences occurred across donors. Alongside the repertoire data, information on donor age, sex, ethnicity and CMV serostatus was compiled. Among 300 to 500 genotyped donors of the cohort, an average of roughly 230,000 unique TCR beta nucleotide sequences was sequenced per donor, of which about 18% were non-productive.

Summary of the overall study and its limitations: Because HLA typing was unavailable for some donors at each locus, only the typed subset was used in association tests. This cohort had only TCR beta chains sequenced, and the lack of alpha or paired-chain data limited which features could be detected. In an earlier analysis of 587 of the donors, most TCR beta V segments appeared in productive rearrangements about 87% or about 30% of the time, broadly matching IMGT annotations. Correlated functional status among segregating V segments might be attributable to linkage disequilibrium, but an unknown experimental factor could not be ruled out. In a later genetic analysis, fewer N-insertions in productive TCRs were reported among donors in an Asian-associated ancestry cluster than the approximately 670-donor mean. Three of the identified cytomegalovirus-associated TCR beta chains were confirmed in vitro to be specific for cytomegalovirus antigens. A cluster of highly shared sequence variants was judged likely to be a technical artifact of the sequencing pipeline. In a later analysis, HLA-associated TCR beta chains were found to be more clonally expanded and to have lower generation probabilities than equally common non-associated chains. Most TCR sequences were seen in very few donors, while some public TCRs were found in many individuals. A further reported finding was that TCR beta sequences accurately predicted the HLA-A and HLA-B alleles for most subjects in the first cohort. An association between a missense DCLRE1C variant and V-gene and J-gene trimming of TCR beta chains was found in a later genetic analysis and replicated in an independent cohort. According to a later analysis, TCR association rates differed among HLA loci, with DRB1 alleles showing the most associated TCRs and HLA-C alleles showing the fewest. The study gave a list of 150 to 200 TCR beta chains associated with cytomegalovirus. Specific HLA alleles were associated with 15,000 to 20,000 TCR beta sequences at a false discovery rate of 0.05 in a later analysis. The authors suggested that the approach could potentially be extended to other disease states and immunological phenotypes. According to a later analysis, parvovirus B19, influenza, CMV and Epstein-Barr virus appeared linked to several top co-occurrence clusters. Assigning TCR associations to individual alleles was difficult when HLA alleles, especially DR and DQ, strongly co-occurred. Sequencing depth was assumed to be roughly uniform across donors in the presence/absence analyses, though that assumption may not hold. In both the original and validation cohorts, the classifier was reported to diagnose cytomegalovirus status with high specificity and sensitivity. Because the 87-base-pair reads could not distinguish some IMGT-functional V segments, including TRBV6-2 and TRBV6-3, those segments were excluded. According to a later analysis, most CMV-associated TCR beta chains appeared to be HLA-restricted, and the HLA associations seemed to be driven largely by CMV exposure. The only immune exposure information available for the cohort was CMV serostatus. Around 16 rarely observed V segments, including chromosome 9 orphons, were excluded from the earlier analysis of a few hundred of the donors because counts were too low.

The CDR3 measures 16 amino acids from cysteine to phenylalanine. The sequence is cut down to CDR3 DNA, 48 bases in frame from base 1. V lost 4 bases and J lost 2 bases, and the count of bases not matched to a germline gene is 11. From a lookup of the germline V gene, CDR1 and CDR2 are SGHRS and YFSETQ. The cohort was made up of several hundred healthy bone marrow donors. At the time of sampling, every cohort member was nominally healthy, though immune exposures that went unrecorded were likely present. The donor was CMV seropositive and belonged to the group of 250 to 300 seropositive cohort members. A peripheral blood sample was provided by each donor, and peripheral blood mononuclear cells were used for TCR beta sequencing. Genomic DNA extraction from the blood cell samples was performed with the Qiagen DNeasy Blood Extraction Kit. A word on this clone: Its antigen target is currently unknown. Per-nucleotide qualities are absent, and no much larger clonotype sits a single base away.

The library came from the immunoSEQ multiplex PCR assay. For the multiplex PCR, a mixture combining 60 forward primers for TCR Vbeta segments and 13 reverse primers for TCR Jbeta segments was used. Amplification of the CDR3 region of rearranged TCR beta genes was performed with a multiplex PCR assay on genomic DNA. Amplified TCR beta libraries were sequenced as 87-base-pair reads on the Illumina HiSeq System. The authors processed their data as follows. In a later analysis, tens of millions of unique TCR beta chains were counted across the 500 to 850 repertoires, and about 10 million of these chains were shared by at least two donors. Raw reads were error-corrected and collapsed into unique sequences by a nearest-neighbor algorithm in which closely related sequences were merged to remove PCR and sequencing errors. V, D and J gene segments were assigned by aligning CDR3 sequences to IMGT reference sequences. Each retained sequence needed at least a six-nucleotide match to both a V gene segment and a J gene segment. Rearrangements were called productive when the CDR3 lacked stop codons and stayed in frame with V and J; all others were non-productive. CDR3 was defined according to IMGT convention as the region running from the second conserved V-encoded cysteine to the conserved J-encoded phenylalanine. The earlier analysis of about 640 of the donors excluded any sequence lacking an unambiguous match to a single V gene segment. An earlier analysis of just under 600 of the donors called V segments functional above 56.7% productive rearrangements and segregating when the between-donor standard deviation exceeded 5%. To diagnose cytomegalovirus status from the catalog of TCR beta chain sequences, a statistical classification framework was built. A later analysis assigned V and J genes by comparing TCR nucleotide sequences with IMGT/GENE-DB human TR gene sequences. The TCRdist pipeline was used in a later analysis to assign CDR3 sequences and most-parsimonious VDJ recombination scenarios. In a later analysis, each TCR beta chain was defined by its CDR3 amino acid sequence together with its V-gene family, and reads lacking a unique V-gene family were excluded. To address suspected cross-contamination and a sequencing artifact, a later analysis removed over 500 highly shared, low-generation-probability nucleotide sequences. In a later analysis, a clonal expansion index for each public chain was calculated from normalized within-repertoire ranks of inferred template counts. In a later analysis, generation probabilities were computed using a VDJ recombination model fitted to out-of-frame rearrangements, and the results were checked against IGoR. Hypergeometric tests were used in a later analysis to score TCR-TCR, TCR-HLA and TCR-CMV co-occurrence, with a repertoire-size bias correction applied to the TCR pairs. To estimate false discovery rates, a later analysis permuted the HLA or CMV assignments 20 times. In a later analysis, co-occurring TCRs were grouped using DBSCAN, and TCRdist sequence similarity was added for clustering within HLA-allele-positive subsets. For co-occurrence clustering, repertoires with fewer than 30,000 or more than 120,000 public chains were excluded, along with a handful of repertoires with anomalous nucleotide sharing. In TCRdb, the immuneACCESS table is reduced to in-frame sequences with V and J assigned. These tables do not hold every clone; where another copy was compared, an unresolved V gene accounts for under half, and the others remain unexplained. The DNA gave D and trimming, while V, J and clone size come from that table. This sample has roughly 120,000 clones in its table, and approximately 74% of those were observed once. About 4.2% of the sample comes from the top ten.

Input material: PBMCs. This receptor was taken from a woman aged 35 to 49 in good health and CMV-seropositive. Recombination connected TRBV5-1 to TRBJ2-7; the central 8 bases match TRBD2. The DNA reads TGCGCCAGCAGCCCCCAGGGCGGGGGGACTCCCTACGAGCAGTACTTC. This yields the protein CASSPQGGGTPYEQYF.